Shown below are 27 T cell receptor beta chains from a single sample sequenced in a study of beta chain features in type 1 diabetes. Expressed TCRB transcripts were sequenced after all isolated RNA was converted to cDNA. Profiling relied on immunoSEQ multiplex PCR, and the TCRdb table lists in-frame clones only, not all of them. The sample lists about 250,000 clones; roughly 13% were seen once. Sequenced material: naive CD4+ T cells from blood. The receptor set was obtained from a woman aged 35 to 49 in good health.

The chain links TRBV29-1 to TRBJ1-2; TRBD1 might be the D (6 bases). V gave up 5 bases and J gave up 1 base, with 17 bases separating them. The CDR3 runs to 15 residues. Per the germline V gene, CDR1 is SQVTM and CDR2 is ANQGSEA. CDR3 bases: TGCAGCGTTCACTTACGGACAGCCCGTAACTATGGCTACACCTTC. Its translation is CSVHLRTARNYGYTF.

This clone appeared a few times. This chain joins TRBV5-1 and TRBJ1-5, with a weak D call TRBD1 (6 bases). CDR3 size: 13 residues. Germline V gene lookup returns CDR1 SGHRS and CDR2 YFSETQ. Trimming removed 1 base at V and 7 bases at J, with 9 bases between. The CDR3 loop reads CASSLTGLQPQHF. CDR3 coding DNA: TGCGCCAGCAGCTTGACAGGGCTGCAGCCCCAGCATTTT.

CDR3 nucleotides: TGTGCCAGCAGCCAAGAAAGGACGATAGCGGGCACAGATACGCAGTATTTT. This translates into CASSQERTIAGTDTQYF. The chain uses TRBV5-4 and TRBJ2-3; TRBD2 might be the D (6 bases). The V gene's germline CDR1 is SGHNT and CDR2 YYREEE (reference sequence). Trimming pared 4 bases from V and 1 base from J, leaving 19 bases between. The CDR3 spans 17 residues.

The rearrangement links TRBV5-1 to TRBJ2-3, with D possibly matching TRBD1 (6 bases). The V gene's germline CDR1 is SGHRS and CDR2 YFSETQ. This CDR3 is built from 12 residues. The V end was cut by 4 bases, the J end by 6 bases, with 9 bases between. The CDR3 protein is CASSPRGDTQYF. In nucleotides, the CDR3 is TGCGCCAGCAGCCCGAGGGGGGATACGCAGTATTTT.

The V gene is TRBV7-9, the J gene TRBJ1-1; 9 positions match TRBD1. This CDR3 is built from 12 residues. V was pared by 5 bases and J by 11 bases, with 6 bases of the junction left unmatched. In germline, CDR1 is SEHNR, CDR2 FQNEAQ (reference sequence). The CDR3 sequence: CASSRDRGYAFF. DNA of the CDR3: TGTGCCAGCAGCCGAGACAGGGGGTATGCTTTCTTT.

This clone was seen a few times. The rearrangement uses TRBV29-1 and TRBJ2-7, with 10 positions matching TRBD1. The CDR3 totals 15 residues. Germline V gives CDR1 SQVTM, CDR2 ANQGSEA. Unmatched junction bases numbered 14, after V lost 7 bases and J lost 5 bases. The CDR3 sequence is CSAIFDRGQRDEQYF. The CDR3 region has the DNA TGCAGCGCCATATTCGACAGGGGGCAGAGGGACGAGCAGTACTTC.

This clone was seen more than once but under ten times. The chain recombines TRBV5-1 with TRBJ2-5; perhaps TRBD1 as D (5 bases). Germline CDR1 SGHRS, CDR2 YFSETQ. V was cut by 5 bases and J by 4 bases, with 12 bases left in between. This CDR3 is built from 13 residues. CDR3 amino acids: CASRSQGRETQYF. DNA for the CDR3: TGCGCCAGCAGATCGCAGGGTCGAGAGACCCAGTACTTC. The full variable domain, in which reference TRBV5-1 and TRBJ2-5 provide the parts outside the CDR3, is KAGVTQTPRYLIKTRGQQVTLSCSPISGHRSVSWYQQTPGQGLQFLFEYFSETQRNKGNFPGRFSGRQFSNSRSEMNVSTLELGDSALYLCASRSQGRETQYFGPGTRLLVL.

This clone was found a few times. This chain links TRBV7-2 with TRBJ2-5; D is uncertain. Germline-derived CDR1 and CDR2 are SGHTA and FQGNSA. With 4 bases removed from V and 5 bases from J, the gap between germline ends came to 5 bases. The CDR3 is 11 amino acids. The CDR3 region is CASSSGETQYF. For the CDR3, the DNA is TGTGCCAGCAGCTCCGGTGAGACCCAGTACTTC.

This sequence joins TRBV4-1 and TRBJ2-1; 7 bases fit TRBD1. This CDR3 has 17 residues. After removal of 0 bases from V and 2 bases from J, the junction contained 7 bases not matched to a gene. Germline V gives CDR1 MGHRA, CDR2 YSYEKL. The CDR3 loop is CASSQDSGGPPYNEQFF. Written as DNA, the CDR3 is TGCGCCAGCAGCCAAGATTCAGGGGGACCACCCTACAATGAGCAGTTCTTC.

The V and J genes are TRBV29-1 and TRBJ2-1; D is possibly TRBD1 (6 bases). The CDR3 runs 14 residues. The V gene lost 3 bases and the J gene lost 4 bases, with 13 bases spanning the gap. Germline V gene sequence: CDR1 SQVTM, CDR2 ANQGSEA. CDR3 in amino acids: CSVEGQVVYNEQFF. Written as DNA, the CDR3 is TGCAGCGTTGAGGGACAAGTCGTTTACAATGAGCAGTTCTTC.

This clone occurred a few times. V usage is TRBV5-1 and J usage is TRBJ1-6; tentatively, D is TRBD1 (6 bases). The CDR3 consists of 13 residues. Trimming took 4 bases from V and 16 from J, leaving 18 bases between them. Looked up from germline, CDR1 is SGHRS and CDR2 is YFSETQ. CDR3: CASSRRQDDNLHF. CDR3 coding DNA: TGCGCCAGCAGCAGAAGACAGGACGACAATCTCCACTTT.

The table lists this clone with a few counts. The gene calls are TRBV27 and TRBJ1-5; weak D call: TRBD1 (5 bases). Germline CDR1 is MNHEY and CDR2 is SMNVEV (reference sequence). CDR3 length equals 15 residues. Trimming took off 6 bases at V and 9 bases at J, with 21 bases between the two ends. The CDR3 DNA is TGTGCCAGCAGGGGGGGGAACGCCGAGGGGACGCCCCAGCATTTT. Translation: CASRGGNAEGTPQHF.

The chain employs TRBV25-1 and TRBJ2-1; TRBD1 matches 8 bases. J lost 4 bases, V lost 4 bases, and 6 bases had no gene match. The germline V gene encodes CDR1 MGHDK and CDR2 SYGVNS. This CDR3 comprises 15 residues. The CDR3 protein is CASSAAGGRYNEQFF. CDR3 coding DNA: TGTGCCAGCAGTGCCGCAGGGGGCCGATACAATGAGCAGTTCTTC. The whole variable domain, filled in from reference TRBV25-1 and TRBJ2-1, reads EADIYQTPRYLVIGTGKKITLECSQTMGHDKMYWYQQDPGMELHLIHYSYGVNSTEKGDLSSESTVSRIRTEHFPLTLESARPSHTSQYLCASSAAGGRYNEQFFGPGTRLTVL.

This chain connects TRBV6-1 to TRBJ2-6; possible D gene TRBD1, 6 bases. V was shortened by 3 bases and J by 4 bases, with 10 bases between the two germline ends. The CDR3 is 15 amino acids. CDR1 MNHNS and CDR2 SASEGT come from the germline V gene. The CDR3 DNA reads TGTGCCAGCAGTGATCTGGGGGCCGGGGCCAACGTCCTGACTTTC. Translating gives CASSDLGAGANVLTF.

The chain carries TRBV5-1 and TRBJ2-3; 7 bases map to TRBD1. Losses at the gene ends were 0 bases for V and 2 bases for J; bases not matched to a gene: 3. The CDR3 sequence is 15 residues long. Germline CDR1 SGHRS, CDR2 YFSETQ. The CDR3 loop reads CASSLEGAFTDTQYF. In DNA, the CDR3 is TGCGCCAGCAGCTTGGAGGGGGCCTTCACAGATACGCAGTATTTT.

The chain recombines TRBV5-1 with TRBJ1-1, with 9 nucleotides matching TRBD1. Trimming removed 5 bases from V and 4 bases from J; junction bases left unmatched: 9. Germline-derived CDR1 and CDR2 are SGHRS and YFSETQ. The CDR3 sequence is 15 residues long. CDR3 sequence: CASRRNRGLGTEAFF. In DNA form, the CDR3 reads TGCGCCAGCAGGCGCAACAGGGGGCTAGGCACTGAAGCTTTCTTT. Looking up the rest from reference TRBV5-1 and TRBJ1-1 gives the full variable domain: KAGVTQTPRYLIKTRGQQVTLSCSPISGHRSVSWYQQTPGQGLQFLFEYFSETQRNKGNFPGRFSGRQFSNSRSEMNVSTLELGDSALYLCASRRNRGLGTEAFFGQGTRLTVV.

The chain links TRBV7-6 to TRBJ2-3; possible D gene TRBD1, 5 bases. The CDR3 covers 14 residues. With 5 bases removed from V and 5 bases from J, the gap between germline ends came to 14 bases. The V gene's germline CDR1 is SGHVS and CDR2 FNYEAQ. CDR3 residues: CASSPVRGIDTQYF. The DNA of the CDR3 is TGTGCCAGCAGCCCCGTTAGGGGCATAGATACGCAGTATTTT.

This clone was seen more than once but under ten times. The chain carries TRBV5-8 and TRBJ2-1, with TRBD1 as a possible D gene (6 bases). The V end lost 2 bases, the J end lost 8 bases, and 14 bases lay between the germline ends. The CDR3 loop spans 14 amino acids. Germline V gives CDR1 SGHTS, CDR2 YDEGEE. The CDR3 loop is CASSLEPRGHEQFF. In DNA form, the CDR3 reads TGTGCCAGCAGCTTAGAACCCAGGGGCCATGAGCAGTTCTTC.

V usage is TRBV19 and J usage is TRBJ2-7, with 8 bases matching TRBD1. The V and J ends lost 7 bases and 5 bases, in that order; junction bases with no gene match: 10. The CDR3 runs 14 residues. Per the germline V gene, CDR1 is LNHDA and CDR2 is SQIVND (reference sequence). CDR3 sequence (DNA): TGTGCCAGTAAGCTAGGACAGGGTCTCGACGAGCAGTACTTC. Amino acids: CASKLGQGLDEQYF.

There are a few counts of this clone. The chain links TRBV6-4 to TRBJ1-2, with D tentatively TRBD1 (5 bases). The V gene lost 6 bases and the J gene lost 4 bases, with 6 bases spanning the gap. Germline CDR1 and CDR2: MRHNA and SNTAGT. The CDR3 is 11 residues long. CDR3 in amino acids: CASSTGYGYTF. As DNA, the CDR3 is TGTGCCAGCAGCACAGGCTATGGCTACACCTTC.

J is TRBJ2-7 and V is TRBV27, with 15 bases lining up with TRBD2. V lost 10 bases and J lost 0; bases outside the gene matches: 16. The CDR3 totals 19 residues. CDR1 is MNHEY, CDR2 SMNVEV, per germline (reference sequence). CDR3 DNA sequence: TGTGCCACTAGAAGAACTGCCGGGACTAGCGGGGGGAGCTCCTACGAGCAGTACTTC. Amino acids: CATRRTAGTSGGSSYEQYF.

The chain joins TRBV5-4 to TRBJ1-2; tentatively, D is TRBD1 (6 bases). The CDR3 is 14 amino acids. Germline CDR1 reads SGHNT; CDR2 reads YYREEE (reference sequence). Trimming removed 4 bases at V and 4 bases at J, with 14 bases between. In DNA, the CDR3 is TGTGCCAGCAGCGTCGGAGAAGGGGGCTATGGCTACACCTTC. It encodes CASSVGEGGYGYTF.

This clone was observed a few times. This sequence joins TRBV10-3 and TRBJ2-5; perhaps TRBD2 as D (6 bases). V lost 8 bases and J lost 5, with 15 bases in between. The CDR3 has 13 residues. Germline CDR1 is ENHRY and CDR2 is SYGVKD. CDR3 residues: CAIASEGLETQYF. CDR3 coding DNA: TGTGCCATCGCGTCCGAGGGACTCGAGACCCAGTACTTC.

The V and J genes are TRBV6-5 and TRBJ1-6, with 11 positions matching TRBD1. Germline V gives CDR1 MNHEY, CDR2 SVGAGI. This CDR3 spans 15 amino acids. V gave up 2 bases and J gave up 8 bases; unmatched junction bases: 2. CDR3 region: CASSYGGQGDSPLHF. Written as DNA, the CDR3 is TGTGCCAGCAGTTACGGGGGACAGGGGGATTCACCCCTCCACTTT.

The V call is TRBV29-1, the J call TRBJ2-3; a weak D match, TRBD1 (6 bases). V dropped 4 bases and J dropped 1 base, with 9 bases sitting between them. Germline V gene sequence: CDR1 SQVTM, CDR2 ANQGSEA. The CDR3 runs 13 residues. CDR3 bases: TGCAGCGTTGCAGGGGCCGGCACAGATACGCAGTATTTT. Amino acids: CSVAGAGTDTQYF.

This clone was detected only a few times. The chain carries TRBV4-1 and TRBJ1-2; a weak D match, TRBD1 (5 bases). Germline assignment: CDR1 MGHRA and CDR2 YSYEKL. The CDR3 contains 16 residues. Trimming shortened V by 1 base and J by 4 bases, and 16 bases separated the two germline ends. This CDR3 is CASSQVTRSGLYGYTF. The CDR3 DNA reads as TGCGCCAGCAGCCAAGTAACCAGGTCAGGGCTCTATGGCTACACCTTC.

This clone came up a few times. This sequence joins TRBV18 and TRBJ2-7; 9 bases match TRBD1. J lost 5 bases, V lost 3 bases, and 17 bases had no gene match. CDR3 length: 18 amino acids. Germline V CDR1 and CDR2: KGHSH, LQKENI. CDR3 bases: TGTGCCAGCTCACCCCCCCTCGGGACAGGGAATACATGGGACGAGCAGTACTTC. Its protein product is CASSPPLGTGNTWDEQYF.